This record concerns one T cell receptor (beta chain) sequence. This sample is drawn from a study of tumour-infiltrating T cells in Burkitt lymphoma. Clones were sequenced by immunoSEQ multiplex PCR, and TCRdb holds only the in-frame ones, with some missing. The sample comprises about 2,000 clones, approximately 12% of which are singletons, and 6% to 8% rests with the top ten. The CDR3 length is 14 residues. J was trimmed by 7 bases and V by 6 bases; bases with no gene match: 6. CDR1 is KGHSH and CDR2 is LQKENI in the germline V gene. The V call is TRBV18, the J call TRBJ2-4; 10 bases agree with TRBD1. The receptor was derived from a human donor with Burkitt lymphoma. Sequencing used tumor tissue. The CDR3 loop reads CASSDRGSGNIQYF. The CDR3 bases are TGTGCCAGCTCGGACAGGGGGTCAGGGAACATTCAGTACTTC.